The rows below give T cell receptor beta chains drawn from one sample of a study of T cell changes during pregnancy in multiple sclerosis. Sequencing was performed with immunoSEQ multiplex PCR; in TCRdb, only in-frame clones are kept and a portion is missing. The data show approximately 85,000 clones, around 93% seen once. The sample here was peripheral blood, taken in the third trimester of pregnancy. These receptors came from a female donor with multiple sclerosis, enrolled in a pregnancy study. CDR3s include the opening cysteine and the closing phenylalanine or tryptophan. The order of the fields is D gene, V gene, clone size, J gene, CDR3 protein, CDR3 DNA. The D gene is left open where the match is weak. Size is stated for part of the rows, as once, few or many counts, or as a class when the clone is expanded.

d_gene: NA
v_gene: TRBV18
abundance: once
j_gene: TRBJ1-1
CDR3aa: CASSPPGVAEAFF
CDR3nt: TGTGCCAGCTCACCCCCGGGGGTGGCTGAAGCTTTCTTT

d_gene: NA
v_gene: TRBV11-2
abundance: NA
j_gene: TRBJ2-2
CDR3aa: CASNLMGAGRHGELFF
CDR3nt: TGTGCCAGCAACTTAATGGGGGCAGGGCGGCACGGGGAGCTGTTTTTT

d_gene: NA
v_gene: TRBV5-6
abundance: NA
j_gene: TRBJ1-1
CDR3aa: CASSLLRSPGMNTEAFF
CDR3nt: TGTGCCAGCAGCTTACTAAGATCCCCGGGGATGAACACTGAAGCTTTCTTT

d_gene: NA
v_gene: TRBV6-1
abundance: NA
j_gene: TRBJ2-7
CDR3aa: CASRNSRDISYEQYF
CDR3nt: TGTGCCAGCAGGAATTCCCGGGACATCTCCTACGAGCAGTACTTC

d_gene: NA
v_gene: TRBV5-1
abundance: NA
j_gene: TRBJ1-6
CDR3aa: CASTQGPNSPLHF
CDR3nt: TGCGCCAGCACCCAGGGGCCAAATTCACCCCTCCACTTT

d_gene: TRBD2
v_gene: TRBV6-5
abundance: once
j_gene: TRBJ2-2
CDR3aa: CASSYWEGTGELFF
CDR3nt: TGTGCCAGCAGTTACTGGGAGGGCACCGGGGAGCTGTTTTTT

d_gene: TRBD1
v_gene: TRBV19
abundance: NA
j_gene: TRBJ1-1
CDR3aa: CASSTLGSSQGDTEAFF
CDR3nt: TGTGCCAGTAGTACCCTTGGTAGCTCGCAGGGGGACACTGAAGCTTTCTTT

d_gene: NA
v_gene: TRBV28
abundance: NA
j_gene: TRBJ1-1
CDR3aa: CASSLGHYTEAFF
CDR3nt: TGTGCCAGCAGTTTGGGCCACTACACTGAAGCTTTCTTT

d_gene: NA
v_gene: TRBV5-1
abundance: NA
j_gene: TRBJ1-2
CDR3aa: CASSLYPLGTEGNTNYGYTF
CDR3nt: TGCGCCAGCAGCTTATATCCTTTGGGTACGGAGGGGAACACTAACTATGGCTACACCTTC

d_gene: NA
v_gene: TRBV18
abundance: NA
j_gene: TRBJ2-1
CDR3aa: CASSPSGGLNEQFF
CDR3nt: TGTGCCAGCTCACCAAGCGGCGGGCTCAATGAGCAGTTCTTC

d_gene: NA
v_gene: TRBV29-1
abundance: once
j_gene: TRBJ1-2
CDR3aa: CSVEGLGAQAIGYTF
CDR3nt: TGCAGCGTTGAAGGGTTAGGGGCCCAGGCAATTGGCTACACCTTC

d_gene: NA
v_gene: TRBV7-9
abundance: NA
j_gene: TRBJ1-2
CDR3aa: CASRTRDGVSYGYTF
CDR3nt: TGTGCCAGCAGGACTAGGGACGGAGTTAGCTATGGCTACACCTTC

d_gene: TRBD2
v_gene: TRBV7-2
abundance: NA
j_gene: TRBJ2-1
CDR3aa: CASSQIAGDYNEQFF
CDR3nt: TGTGCCAGCAGCCAGATAGCGGGGGATTACAATGAGCAGTTCTTC

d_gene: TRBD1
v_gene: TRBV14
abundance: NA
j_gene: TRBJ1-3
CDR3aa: CASSQTGAPSSGNTIYF
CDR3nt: TGTGCCAGCAGCCAGACAGGGGCCCCGAGCTCTGGAAACACCATATATTTT

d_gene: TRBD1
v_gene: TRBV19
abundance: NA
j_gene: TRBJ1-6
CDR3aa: CASRGQGFTSPLHF
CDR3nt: TGTGCCAGTAGGGGACAGGGGTTTACTTCACCCCTCCACTTT

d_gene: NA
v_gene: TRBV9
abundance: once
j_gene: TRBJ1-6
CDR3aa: CASSRDIKDRSPLHF
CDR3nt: TGTGCCAGCAGCCGGGACATTAAAGACCGTTCACCCCTCCACTTT

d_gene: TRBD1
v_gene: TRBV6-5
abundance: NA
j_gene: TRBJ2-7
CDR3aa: CASRRQGAASEQYF
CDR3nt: TGTGCCAGCAGGCGTCAGGGGGCGGCCTCCGAGCAGTACTTC

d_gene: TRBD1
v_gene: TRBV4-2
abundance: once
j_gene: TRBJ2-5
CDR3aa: CASSQGGYSRGAGGETQYF
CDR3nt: TGTGCCAGCAGCCAAGGGGGGTACTCCCGAGGGGCAGGGGGAGAGACCCAGTACTTC

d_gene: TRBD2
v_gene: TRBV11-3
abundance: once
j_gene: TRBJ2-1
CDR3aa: CASSFRDYPSNEQFF
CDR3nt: TGTGCCAGCAGCTTTCGGGACTACCCTAGCAATGAGCAGTTCTTC

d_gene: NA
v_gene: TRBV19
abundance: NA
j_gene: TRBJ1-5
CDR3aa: CASESPGQDQPQHF
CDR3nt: TGTGCCAGTGAATCTCCTGGCCAGGATCAGCCCCAGCATTTT

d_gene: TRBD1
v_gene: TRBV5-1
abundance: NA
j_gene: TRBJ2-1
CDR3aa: CASSFGTGLYNEQFF
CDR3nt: TGCGCCAGCAGCTTTGGGACAGGACTTTACAATGAGCAGTTCTTC

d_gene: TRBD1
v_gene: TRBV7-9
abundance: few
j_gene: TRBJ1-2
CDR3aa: CASSRTGADYGYTF
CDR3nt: TGTGCCAGCAGCAGGACAGGGGCGGACTATGGCTACACCTTC

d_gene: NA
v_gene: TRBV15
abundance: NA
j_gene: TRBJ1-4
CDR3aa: CATSREAFEKLFF
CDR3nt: TGTGCCACCAGCAGAGAGGCCTTTGAAAAACTGTTTTTT

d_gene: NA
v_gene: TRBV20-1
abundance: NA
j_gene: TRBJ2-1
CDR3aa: CSADRTNEQFF
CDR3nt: TGCAGTGCTGACAGGACCAATGAGCAGTTCTTC

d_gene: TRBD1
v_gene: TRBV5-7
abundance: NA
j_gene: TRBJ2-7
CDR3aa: CASSLWPGQGAYEQYF
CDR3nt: TGTGCCAGCAGCTTGTGGCCGGGACAGGGGGCCTACGAGCAGTACTTC

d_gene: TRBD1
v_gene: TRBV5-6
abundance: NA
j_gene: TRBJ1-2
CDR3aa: CASSRDRRYGYTF
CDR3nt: TGTGCCAGCAGCAGGGACAGGAGATATGGCTACACCTTC

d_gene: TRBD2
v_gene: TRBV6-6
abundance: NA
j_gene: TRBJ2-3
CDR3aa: CASRTGGRTDTQYF
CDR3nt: TGTGCCAGCAGAACGGGAGGGCGCACAGATACGCAGTATTTT

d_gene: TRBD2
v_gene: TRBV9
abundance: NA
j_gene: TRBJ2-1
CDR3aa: CASSGSLAGGNEQFF
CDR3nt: TGTGCCAGCAGCGGGTCGCTAGCGGGGGGAAATGAGCAGTTCTTC

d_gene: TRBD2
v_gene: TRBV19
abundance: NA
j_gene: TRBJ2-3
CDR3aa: CASSMLAGGGTDTQYF
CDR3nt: TGTGCCAGTAGTATGCTAGCGGGGGGGGGCACAGATACGCAGTATTTT

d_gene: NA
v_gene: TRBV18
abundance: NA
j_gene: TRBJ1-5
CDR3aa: CASSPPSRSSNQPQHF
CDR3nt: TGTGCCAGCTCACCCCCCTCGAGGAGTAGCAATCAGCCCCAGCATTTT

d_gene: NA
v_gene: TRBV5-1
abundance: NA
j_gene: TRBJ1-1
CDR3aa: CASSQIPVNTEAFF
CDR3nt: TGCGCCAGCAGCCAGATTCCCGTAAACACTGAAGCTTTCTTT

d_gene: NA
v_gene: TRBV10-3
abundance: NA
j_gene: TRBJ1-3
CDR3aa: CAISRREEPGNTIYF
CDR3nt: TGTGCCATCAGTCGACGGGAAGAGCCTGGAAACACCATATATTTT

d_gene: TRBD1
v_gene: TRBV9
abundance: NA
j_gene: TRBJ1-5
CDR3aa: CASSAEAGDRANQPQHF
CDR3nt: TGTGCCAGCAGCGCAGAAGCGGGGGACAGGGCCAATCAGCCCCAGCATTTT

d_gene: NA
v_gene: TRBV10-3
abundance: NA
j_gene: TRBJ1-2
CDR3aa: CAISPGVGPGYTF
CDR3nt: TGTGCCATCAGCCCGGGAGTAGGTCCTGGCTACACCTTC

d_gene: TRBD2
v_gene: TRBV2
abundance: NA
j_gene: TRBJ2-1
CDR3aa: CASLPGLGYNEQFF
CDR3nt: TGTGCCAGCCTCCCGGGACTAGGGTACAATGAGCAGTTCTTC

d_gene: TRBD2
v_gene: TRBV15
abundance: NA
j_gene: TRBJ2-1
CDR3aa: CATSPGLARSYNEQFF
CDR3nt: TGTGCCACCAGCCCTGGACTAGCAAGGTCCTACAATGAGCAGTTCTTC

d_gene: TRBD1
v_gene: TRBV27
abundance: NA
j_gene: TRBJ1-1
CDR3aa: CASSGRGDTEAFF
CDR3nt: TGTGCCAGCAGCGGCAGGGGGGACACTGAAGCTTTCTTT

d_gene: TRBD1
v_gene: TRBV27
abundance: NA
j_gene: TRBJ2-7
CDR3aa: CASSSLPGQGADEQYF
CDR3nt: TGTGCCAGCAGTTCGTTGCCGGGACAGGGTGCAGACGAGCAGTACTTC